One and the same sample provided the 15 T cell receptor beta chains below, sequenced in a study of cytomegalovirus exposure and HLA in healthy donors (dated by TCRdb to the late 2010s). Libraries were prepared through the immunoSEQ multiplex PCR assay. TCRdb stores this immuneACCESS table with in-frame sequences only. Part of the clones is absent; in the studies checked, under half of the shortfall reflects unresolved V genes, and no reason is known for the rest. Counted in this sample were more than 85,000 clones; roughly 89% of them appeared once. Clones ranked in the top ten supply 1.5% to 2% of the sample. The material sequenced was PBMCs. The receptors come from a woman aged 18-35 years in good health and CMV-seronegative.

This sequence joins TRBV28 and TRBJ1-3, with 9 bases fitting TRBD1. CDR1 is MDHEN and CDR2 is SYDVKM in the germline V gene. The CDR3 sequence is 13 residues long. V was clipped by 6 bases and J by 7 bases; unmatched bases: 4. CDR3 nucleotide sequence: TGTGCCAGCAGGACAGGGGGGGTCAACACCATATATTTT. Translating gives CASRTGGVNTIYF.

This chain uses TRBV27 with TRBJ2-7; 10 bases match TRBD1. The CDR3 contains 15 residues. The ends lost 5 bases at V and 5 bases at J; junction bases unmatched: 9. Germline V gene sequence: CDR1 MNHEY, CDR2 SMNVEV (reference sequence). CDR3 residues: CASSNGGGQGNEQYF. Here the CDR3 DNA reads TGTGCCAGCAGTAATGGGGGGGGACAGGGGAACGAGCAGTACTTC.

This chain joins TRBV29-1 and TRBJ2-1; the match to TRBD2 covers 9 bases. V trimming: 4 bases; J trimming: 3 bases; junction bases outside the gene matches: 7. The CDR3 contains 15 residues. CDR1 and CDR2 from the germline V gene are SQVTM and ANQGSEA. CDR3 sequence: CSVAPRGGDYNEQFF. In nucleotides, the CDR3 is TGCAGCGTTGCTCCACGCGGGGGGGACTACAATGAGCAGTTCTTC.

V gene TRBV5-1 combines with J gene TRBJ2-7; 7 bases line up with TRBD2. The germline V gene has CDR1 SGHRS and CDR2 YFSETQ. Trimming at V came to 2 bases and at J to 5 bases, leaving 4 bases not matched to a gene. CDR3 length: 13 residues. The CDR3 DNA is TGCGCCAGCAGCTTACTAGCGTGGGACGAGCAGTACTTC. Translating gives CASSLLAWDEQYF.

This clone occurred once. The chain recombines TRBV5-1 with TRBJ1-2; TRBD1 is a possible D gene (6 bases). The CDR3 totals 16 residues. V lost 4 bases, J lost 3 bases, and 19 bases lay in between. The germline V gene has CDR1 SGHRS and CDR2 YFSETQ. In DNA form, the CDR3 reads TGCGCCAGCAGCGAAGACTTTACAGGGTCCTACTATGGCTACACCTTC. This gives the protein CASSEDFTGSYYGYTF.

DNA for the CDR3: TGTGCCAGCAGCCCGCGGACAGGGCACTATGGCTACACCTTC. It translates to CASSPRTGHYGYTF. The V gene is TRBV5-8, the J gene TRBJ1-2, with 8 bases fitting TRBD1. CDR3 length equals 14 residues. From germline, CDR1 is SGHTS and CDR2 YDEGEE. With V trimmed by 4 bases and J by 3 bases, 5 bases remained unmatched.

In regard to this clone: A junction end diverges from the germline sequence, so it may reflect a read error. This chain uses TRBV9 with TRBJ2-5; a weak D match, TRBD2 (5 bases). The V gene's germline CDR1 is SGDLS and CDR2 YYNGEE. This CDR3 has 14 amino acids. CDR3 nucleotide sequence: TGTGCCAGCAGCGTAATGGGAGTGCAAGAGACCCAATACTTC. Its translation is CASSVMGVQETQYF.

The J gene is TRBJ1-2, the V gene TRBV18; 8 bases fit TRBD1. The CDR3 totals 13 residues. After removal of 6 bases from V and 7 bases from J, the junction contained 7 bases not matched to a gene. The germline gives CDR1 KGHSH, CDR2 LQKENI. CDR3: CASSSDREGGYTF. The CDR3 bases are TGTGCCAGCTCGTCGGACAGGGAGGGTGGCTACACCTTC.

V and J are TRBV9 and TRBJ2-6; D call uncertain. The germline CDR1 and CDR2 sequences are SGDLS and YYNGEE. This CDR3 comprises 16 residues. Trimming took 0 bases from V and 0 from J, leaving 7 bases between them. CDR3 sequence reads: CASSVGAASGANVLTF. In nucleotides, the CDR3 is TGTGCCAGCAGCGTAGGGGCAGCCTCTGGGGCCAACGTCCTGACTTTC.

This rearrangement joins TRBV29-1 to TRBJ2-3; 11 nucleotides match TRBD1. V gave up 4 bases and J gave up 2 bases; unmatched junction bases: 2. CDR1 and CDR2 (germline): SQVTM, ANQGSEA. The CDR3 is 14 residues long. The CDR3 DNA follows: TGCAGCGTTGTTGGACAGGGGGCCACAGATACGCAGTATTTT. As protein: CSVVGQGATDTQYF.

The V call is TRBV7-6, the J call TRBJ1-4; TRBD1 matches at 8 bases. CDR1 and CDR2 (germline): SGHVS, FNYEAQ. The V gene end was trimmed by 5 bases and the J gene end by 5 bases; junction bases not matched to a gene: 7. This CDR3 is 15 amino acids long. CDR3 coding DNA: TGTGCCAGCAGCCCCCGCAGGGGGCGAAATGAAAAACTGTTTTTT. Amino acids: CASSPRRGRNEKLFF.

CDR3 sequence: CASSPTGLARGGEQYF. The CDR3, as DNA: TGTGCCAGCAGCCCAACCGGACTAGCCCGGGGAGGCGAGCAGTACTTC. This chain uses TRBV9 with TRBJ2-7, with 8 bases aligning to TRBD2. This CDR3 contains 16 residues. V was pared by 4 bases and J by 6 bases, with 15 bases of the junction left unmatched. Germline V gene sequence: CDR1 SGDLS, CDR2 YYNGEE.

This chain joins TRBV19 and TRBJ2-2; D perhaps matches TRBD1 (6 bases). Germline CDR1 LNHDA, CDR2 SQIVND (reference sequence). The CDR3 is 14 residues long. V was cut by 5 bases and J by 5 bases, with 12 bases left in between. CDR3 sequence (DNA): TGTGCCAGTAGTCCCTACAGGGATACCGGGGAGCTGTTTTTT. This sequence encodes CASSPYRDTGELFF.

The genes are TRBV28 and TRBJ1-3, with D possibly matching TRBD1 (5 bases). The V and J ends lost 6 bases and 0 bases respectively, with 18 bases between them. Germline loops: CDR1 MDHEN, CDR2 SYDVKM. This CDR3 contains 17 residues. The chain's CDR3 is CASRAAGVEYSGNTIYF. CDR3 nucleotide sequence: TGTGCCAGCAGAGCGGCGGGGGTGGAATACTCTGGAAACACCATATATTTT.

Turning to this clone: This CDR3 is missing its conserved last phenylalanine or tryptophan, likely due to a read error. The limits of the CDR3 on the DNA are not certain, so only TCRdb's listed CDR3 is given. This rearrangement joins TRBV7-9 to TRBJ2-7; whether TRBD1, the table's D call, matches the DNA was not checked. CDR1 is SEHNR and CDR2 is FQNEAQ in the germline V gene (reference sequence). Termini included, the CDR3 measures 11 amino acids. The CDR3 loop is CASSSGTASLL.